Reported below is one T cell receptor (beta chain). CDR1 is LGHDT, CDR2 YNNKEL, per germline (reference sequence). The CDR3 has 14 residues. V lost 7 bases and J 4 bases, leaving 16 bases between the germline ends. TCRdb reanalysed the 5' RACE reads using MiXCR and keeps one entry per CDR3 protein. The repertoire holds around 29,000 distinct CDR3 sequences, about 26% seen once, with approximately 3.7% in the top ten. The chain links TRBV3-1 to TRBJ2-5; the D gene is possibly TRBD2 (6 bases). Sequenced input: naive CD4+ T cells sorted from a lymph node. Documented subset: naive CD4+ T cells, CD4+CD45RA+CD25-. The TCR originated in a female donor with breast cancer. The CDR3 loop is CASKRGTERETQYF. Here the CDR3 DNA reads TGTGCCAGCAAACGTGGGACTGAACGAGAGACCCAGTACTTC.